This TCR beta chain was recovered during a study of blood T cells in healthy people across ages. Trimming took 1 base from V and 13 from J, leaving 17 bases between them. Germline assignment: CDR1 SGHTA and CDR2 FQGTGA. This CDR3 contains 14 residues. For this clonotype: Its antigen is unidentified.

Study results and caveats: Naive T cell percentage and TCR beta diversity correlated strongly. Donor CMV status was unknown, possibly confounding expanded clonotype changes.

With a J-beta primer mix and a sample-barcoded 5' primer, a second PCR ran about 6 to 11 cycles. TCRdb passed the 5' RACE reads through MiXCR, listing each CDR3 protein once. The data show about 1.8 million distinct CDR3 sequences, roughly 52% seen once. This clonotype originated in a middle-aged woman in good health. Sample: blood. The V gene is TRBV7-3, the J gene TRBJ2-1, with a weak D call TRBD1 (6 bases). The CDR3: CASSLRGRGETQFF. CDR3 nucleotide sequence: TGTGCCAGCAGCTTAAGGGGGCGAGGAGAGACCCAGTTCTTC.